A single T cell receptor beta chain is shown here with its context. This CDR3 is 17 amino acids long. With 0 bases clipped from V and 9 bases from J, the junction kept 15 bases outside the gene matches. Germline lookup yields CDR1 SGHNT and CDR2 YYREEE (reference sequence). The sample comes from a study of shared clonotypes between healthy human individuals. Over several immunoSEQ plates, each subset's genomic DNA was distributed in even portions. TCRdb keeps only in-frame clones here, not all; method: immunoSEQ multiplex PCR. The sample has about 520,000 clones, 81% seen once. The clonotype originates from a woman in her thirties or forties in good health. Some clones in this sample may be carry-over from other donors' samples. The chain recombines TRBV5-4 with TRBJ2-5; 9 bases agree with TRBD2. Sequenced: PBMCs. The CDR3 DNA follows: TGTGCCAGCAGCTTGGACGGACAGAGAGGGACTAGCAGGTCCCAGTACTTC. Its translation: CASSLDGQRGTSRSQYF.